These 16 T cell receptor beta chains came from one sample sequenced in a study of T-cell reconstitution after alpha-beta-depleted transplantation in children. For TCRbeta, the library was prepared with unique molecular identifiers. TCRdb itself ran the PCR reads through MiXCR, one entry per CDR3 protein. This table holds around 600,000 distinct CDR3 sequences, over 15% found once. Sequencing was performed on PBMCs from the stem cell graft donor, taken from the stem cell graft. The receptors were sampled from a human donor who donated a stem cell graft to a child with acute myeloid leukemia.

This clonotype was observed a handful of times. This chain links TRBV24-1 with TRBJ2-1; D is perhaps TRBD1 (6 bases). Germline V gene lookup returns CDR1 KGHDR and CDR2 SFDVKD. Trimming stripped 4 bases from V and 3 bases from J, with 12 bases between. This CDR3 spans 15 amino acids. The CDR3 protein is CATSEEGGNYNEQFF. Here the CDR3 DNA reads TGTGCCACCAGTGAGGAAGGGGGTAACTACAATGAGCAGTTCTTC.

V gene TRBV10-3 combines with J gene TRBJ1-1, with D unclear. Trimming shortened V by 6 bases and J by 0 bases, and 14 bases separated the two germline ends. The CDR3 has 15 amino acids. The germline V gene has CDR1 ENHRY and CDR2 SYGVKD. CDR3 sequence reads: CAIRDLGGLNTEAFF. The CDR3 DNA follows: TGTGCCATCAGGGACCTAGGTGGCCTGAACACTGAAGCTTTCTTT.

Here the CDR3 reads CATSEIGGPKMNEQFF. CDR3 in DNA: TGTGCCACCAGTGAAATCGGGGGGCCGAAGATGAATGAGCAGTTCTTC. V usage is TRBV24-1 and J usage is TRBJ2-1; maybe TRBD2 (7 bases). Per the germline V gene, CDR1 is KGHDR and CDR2 is SFDVKD. The CDR3 loop spans 16 amino acids. Trimming left V 4 bases short and J 7 bases short, with 19 bases between.

This chain's CDR3 is CASSVEWGGTDTQYF. In nucleotides, the CDR3 is TGTGCCAGCAGCGTAGAATGGGGGGGCACAGATACGCAGTATTTT. The rearrangement links TRBV9 to TRBJ2-3; D might be TRBD2 (6 bases). The CDR3 runs 15 residues. Germline V gives CDR1 SGDLS, CDR2 YYNGEE. The V gene lost 0 bases and the J gene lost 1 base, with 9 bases spanning the gap. The whole variable domain, filled in from reference TRBV9 and TRBJ2-3, reads DSGVTQTPKHLITATGQRVTLRCSPRSGDLSVYWYQQSLDQGLQFLIQYYNGEERAKGNILERFSAQQFPDLHSELNLSSLELGDSALYFCASSVEWGGTDTQYFGPGTRLTVL.

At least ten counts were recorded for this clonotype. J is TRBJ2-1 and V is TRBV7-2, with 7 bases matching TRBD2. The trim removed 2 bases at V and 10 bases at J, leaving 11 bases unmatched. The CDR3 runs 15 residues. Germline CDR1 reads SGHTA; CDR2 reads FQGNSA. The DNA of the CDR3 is TGTGCCAGCAGCTTAAGCCCAATGCGGGGAGGGGAGCAGTTCTTC. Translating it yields CASSLSPMRGGEQFF.

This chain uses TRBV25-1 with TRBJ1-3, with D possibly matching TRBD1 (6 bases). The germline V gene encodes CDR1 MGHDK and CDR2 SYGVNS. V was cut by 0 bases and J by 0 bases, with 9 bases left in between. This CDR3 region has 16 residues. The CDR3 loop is CASSEYQGISGNTIYF. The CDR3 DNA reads TGTGCCAGCAGTGAATATCAGGGGATCTCTGGAAACACCATATATTTT.

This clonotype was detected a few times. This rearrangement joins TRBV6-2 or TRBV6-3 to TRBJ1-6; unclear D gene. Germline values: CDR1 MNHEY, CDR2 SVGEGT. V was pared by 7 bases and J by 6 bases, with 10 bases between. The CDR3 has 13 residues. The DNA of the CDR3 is TGTGCCAGCATCGACGAACCTAATTCACCCCTCCACTTT. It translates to CASIDEPNSPLHF.

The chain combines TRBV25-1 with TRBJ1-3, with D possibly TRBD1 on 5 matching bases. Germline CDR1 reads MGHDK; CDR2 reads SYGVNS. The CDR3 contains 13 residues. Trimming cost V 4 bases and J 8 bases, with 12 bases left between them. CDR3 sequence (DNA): TGTGCCAGCAGTGGTGGACCGGGGGACACCATATATTTT. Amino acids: CASSGGPGDTIYF. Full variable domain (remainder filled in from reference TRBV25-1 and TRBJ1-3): EADIYQTPRYLVIGTGKKITLECSQTMGHDKMYWYQQDPGMELHLIHYSYGVNSTEKGDLSSESTVSRIRTEHFPLTLESARPSHTSQYLCASSGGPGDTIYFGEGSWLTVV.

Here the CDR3 reads CASVRQGLISNYGYTF. The CDR3 DNA is TGTGCCAGCGTAAGACAGGGGCTTATCTCCAACTATGGCTACACCTTC. The rearrangement links TRBV6-1 to TRBJ1-2; 8 bases fit TRBD1. V was pared by 8 bases and J by 2 bases, with 13 bases of the junction left unmatched. The germline CDR1 and CDR2 sequences are MNHNS and SASEGT. The CDR3 runs to 16 residues.

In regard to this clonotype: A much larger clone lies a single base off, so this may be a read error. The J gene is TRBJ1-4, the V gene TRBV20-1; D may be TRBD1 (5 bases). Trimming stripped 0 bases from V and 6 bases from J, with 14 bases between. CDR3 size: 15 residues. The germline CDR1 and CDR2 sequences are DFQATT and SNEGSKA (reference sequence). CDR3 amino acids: CSARDPGRDDEKLFF. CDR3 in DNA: TGCAGTGCTAGAGATCCAGGGAGAGACGATGAAAAACTGTTTTTT.

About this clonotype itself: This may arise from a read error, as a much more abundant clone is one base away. In DNA, the CDR3 is TGTGCCAGCAGCTTAGGACAGGCATTTCGTGGGGAGCTGTTTTTT. Protein product: CASSLGQAFRGELFF. This chain links TRBV7-8 with TRBJ2-2; TRBD1 is a possible D gene (6 bases). The germline CDR1 and CDR2 sequences are SGHVS and FQNEAQ. The length of the CDR3 is 15 residues. The V end lost 1 base, the J end lost 8 bases, and 14 bases lay between the germline ends. Using reference TRBV7-8 and TRBJ2-2 for the parts outside the CDR3, the full variable domain is GAGVSQSPRYKVAKRGQDVALRCDPISGHVSLFWYQQALGQGPEFLTYFQNEAQLDKSGLPSDRFFAERPEGSVSTLKIQRTQQEDSAVYLCASSLGQAFRGELFFGEGSRLTVL.

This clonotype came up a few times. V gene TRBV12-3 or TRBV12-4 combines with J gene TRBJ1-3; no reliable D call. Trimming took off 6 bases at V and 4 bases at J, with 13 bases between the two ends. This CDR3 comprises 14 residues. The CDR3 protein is CASSGRGAGNTIYF. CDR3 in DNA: TGTGCCAGCAGCGGACGGGGAGCGGGAAACACCATATATTTT.

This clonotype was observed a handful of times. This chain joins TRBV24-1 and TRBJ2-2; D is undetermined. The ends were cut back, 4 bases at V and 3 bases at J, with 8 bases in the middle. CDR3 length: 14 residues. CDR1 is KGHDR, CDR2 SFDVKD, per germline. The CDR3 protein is CATSEEPHTGELFF. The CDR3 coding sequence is TGTGCCACCAGTGAGGAGCCCCACACCGGGGAGCTGTTTTTT.

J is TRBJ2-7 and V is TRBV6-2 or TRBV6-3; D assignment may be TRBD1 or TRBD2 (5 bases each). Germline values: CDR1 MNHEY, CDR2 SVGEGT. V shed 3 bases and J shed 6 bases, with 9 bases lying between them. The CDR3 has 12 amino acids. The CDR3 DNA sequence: TGTGCCAGCAGTTATAGGGACCTCGAGCAGTACTTC. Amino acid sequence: CASSYRDLEQYF.

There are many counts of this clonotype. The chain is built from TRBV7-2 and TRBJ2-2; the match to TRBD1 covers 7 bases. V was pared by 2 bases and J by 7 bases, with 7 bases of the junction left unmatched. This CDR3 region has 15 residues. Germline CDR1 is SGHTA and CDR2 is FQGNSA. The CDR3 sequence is CASSLRGGRGGELFF. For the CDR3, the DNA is TGTGCCAGCAGCTTACGAGGGGGCCGAGGCGGGGAGCTGTTTTTT.

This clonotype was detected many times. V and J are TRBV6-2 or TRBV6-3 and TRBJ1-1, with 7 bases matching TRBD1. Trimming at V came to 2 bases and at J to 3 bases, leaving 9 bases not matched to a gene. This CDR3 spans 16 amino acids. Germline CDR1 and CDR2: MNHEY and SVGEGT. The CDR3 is CASSYNWGRGDTEAFF. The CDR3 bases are TGTGCCAGCAGTTACAACTGGGGCAGGGGGGACACTGAAGCTTTCTTT.